The clone carrying this TCR beta chain was counted between two and nine times. Its antigen remains unknown. Germline V gives CDR1 MDHEN, CDR2 SYDVKM. The CDR3 contains 15 residues. Trimming removed 2 bases at V and 7 bases at J, with 18 bases between. TCRdb ran MiXCR on the reads and lists one entry per CDR3 protein. The sample yields some 310,000 distinct CDR3 sequences, approximately 25% seen once. This sample was included in a study of T cell repertoires in cytomegalovirus infection. This clonotype was obtained from a human donor in good health (CMV status not recorded). Some clones in this sample may be carry-over from other donors' samples. The chain couples TRBV28 to TRBJ2-7; weak D call: TRBD2 (6 bases). The sample consisted of cultured PBMCs, taken from culture after CMV antigen stimulation. Written as DNA, the CDR3 is TGTGCCAGCAGTTTACTTAGCGGACGTTTTGAAGAGCAGTACTTC. Its translation: CASSLLSGRFEEQYF.